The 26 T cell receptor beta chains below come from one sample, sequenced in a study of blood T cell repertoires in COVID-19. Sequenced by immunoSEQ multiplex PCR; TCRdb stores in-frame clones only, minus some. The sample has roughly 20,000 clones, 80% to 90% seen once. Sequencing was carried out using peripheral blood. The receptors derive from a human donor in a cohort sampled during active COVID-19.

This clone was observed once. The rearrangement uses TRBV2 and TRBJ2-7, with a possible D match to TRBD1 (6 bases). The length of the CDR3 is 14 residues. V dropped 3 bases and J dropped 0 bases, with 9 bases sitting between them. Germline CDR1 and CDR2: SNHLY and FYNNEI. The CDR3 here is CASSDRTDSYEQYF. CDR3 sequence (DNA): TGTGCCAGCAGTGACAGGACAGACTCCTACGAGCAGTACTTC.

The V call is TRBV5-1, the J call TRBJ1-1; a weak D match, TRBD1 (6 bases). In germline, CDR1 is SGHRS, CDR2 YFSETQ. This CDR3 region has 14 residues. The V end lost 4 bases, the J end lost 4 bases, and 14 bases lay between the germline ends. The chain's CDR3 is CASSQATGRTEAFF. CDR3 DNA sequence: TGCGCCAGCAGCCAAGCGACAGGTCGCACTGAAGCTTTCTTT.

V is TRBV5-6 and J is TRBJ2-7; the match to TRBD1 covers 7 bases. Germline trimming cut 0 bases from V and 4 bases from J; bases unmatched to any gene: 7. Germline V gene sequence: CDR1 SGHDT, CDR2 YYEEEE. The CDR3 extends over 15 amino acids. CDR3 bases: TGTGCCAGCAGCTTGGTCGGGACAGACCTATACGAGCAGTACTTC. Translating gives CASSLVGTDLYEQYF.

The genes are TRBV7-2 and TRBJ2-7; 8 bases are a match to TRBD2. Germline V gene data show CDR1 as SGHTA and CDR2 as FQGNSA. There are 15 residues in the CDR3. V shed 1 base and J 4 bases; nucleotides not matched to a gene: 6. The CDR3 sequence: CASSLGAGDGYEQYF. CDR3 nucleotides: TGTGCCAGCAGCTTAGGAGCGGGAGATGGGTACGAGCAGTACTTC.

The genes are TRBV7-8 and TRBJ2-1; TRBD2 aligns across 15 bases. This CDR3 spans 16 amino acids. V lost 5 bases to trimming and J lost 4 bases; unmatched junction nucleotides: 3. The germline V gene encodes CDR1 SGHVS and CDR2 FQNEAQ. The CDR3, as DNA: TGTGCCAGCAGCCGCGGGACTAGCGGGGGGTACAATGAGCAGTTCTTC. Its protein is CASSRGTSGGYNEQFF.

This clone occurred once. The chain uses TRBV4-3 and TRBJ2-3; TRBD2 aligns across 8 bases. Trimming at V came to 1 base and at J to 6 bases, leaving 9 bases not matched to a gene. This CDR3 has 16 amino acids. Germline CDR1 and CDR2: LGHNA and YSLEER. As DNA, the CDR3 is TGCGCCAGCAGCCAAGGCGGAGCGGGAGTAATGGATACGCAGTATTTT. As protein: CASSQGGAGVMDTQYF.

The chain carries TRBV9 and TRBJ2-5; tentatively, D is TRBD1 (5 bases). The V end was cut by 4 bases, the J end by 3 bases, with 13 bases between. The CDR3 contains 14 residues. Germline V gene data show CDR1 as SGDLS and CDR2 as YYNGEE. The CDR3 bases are TGTGCCAGCAGCCCTAAGGGGCTAGAAGAGACCCAGTACTTC. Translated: CASSPKGLEETQYF. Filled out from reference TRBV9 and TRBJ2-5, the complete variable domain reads DSGVTQTPKHLITATGQRVTLRCSPRSGDLSVYWYQQSLDQGLQFLIQYYNGEERAKGNILERFSAQQFPDLHSELNLSSLELGDSALYFCASSPKGLEETQYFGPGTRLLVL.

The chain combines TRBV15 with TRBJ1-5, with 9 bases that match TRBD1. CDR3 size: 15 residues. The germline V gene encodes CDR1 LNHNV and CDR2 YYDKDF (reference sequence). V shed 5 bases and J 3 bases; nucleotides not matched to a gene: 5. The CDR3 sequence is CATSPGQGFNQPQHF. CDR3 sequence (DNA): TGTGCCACCAGCCCGGGACAGGGTTTCAATCAGCCCCAGCATTTT.

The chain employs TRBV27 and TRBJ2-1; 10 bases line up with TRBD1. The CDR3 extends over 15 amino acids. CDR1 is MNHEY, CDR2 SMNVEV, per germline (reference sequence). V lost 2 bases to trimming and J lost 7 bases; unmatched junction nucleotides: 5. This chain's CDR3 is CASSLGDRGGNEQFF. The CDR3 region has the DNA TGTGCCAGCAGTTTAGGGGACAGGGGTGGAAATGAGCAGTTCTTC.

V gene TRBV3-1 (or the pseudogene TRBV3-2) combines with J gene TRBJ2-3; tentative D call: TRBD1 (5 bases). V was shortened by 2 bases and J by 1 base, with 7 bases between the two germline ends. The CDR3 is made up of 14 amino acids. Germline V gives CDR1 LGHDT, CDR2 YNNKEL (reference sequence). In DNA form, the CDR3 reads TGTGCCAGCAGCCAAAGGGGCCGCACAGATACGCAGTATTTT. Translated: CASSQRGRTDTQYF.

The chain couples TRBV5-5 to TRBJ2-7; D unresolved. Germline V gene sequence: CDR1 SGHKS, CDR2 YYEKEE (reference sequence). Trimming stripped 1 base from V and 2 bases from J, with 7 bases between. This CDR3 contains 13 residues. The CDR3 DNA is TGTGCCAGCAGCTTGACAGTTACCTACGAGCAGTACTTC. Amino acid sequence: CASSLTVTYEQYF.

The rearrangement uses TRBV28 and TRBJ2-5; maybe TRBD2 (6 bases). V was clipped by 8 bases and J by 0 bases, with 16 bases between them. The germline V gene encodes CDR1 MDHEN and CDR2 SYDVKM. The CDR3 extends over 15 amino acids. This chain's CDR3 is CASVRGSGYQETQYF. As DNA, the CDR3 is TGTGCCAGCGTTCGGGGGTCGGGATACCAAGAGACCCAGTACTTC.

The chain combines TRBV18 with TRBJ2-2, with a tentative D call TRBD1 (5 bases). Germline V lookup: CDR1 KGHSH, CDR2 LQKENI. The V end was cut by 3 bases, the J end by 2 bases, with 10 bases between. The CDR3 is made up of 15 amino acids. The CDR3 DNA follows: TGTGCCAGCTCACCGACAGAACTCAACACCGGGGAGCTGTTTTTT. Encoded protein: CASSPTELNTGELFF.

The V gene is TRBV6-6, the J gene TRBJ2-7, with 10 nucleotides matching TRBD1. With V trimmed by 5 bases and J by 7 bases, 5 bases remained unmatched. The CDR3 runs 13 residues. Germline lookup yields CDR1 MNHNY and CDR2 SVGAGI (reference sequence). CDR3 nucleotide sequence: TGTGCCAGCAGTAGACAGGGGGCAGGAGAGCAGTACTTC. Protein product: CASSRQGAGEQYF.

The CDR3 nucleotides are TGCAGCGTCCCGGGAGGGTTCCAAGAGACCCAGTACTTC. It specifies CSVPGGFQETQYF. This chain links TRBV29-1 with TRBJ2-5, with TRBD2 matching over 8 bases. Trimming removed 6 bases from V and 1 base from J; junction bases left unmatched: 4. Germline V gene sequence: CDR1 SQVTM, CDR2 ANQGSEA. CDR3 length: 13 amino acids.

The CDR3 bases are TGTGCCAGCAGCAGAGGGACAGGGGGCGCCGGCTATGGCTACACCTTC. As protein: CASSRGTGGAGYGYTF. The rearrangement links TRBV28 to TRBJ1-2, with 12 bases fitting TRBD1. CDR1 is MDHEN, CDR2 SYDVKM, per germline. Trimming removed 6 bases from V and 4 bases from J; junction bases left unmatched: 9. The CDR3 covers 16 residues.

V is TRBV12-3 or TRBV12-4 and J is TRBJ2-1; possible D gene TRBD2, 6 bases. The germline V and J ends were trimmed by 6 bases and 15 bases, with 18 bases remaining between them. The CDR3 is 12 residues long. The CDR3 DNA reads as TGTGCCAGCAGCAGGGAGGACGGAGGCGGGTTCTTC. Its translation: CASSREDGGGFF.

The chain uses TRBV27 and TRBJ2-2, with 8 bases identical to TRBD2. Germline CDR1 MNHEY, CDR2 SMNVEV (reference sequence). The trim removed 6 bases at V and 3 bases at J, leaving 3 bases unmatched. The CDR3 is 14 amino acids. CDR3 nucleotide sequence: TGTGCCAGCAGGCGGGAGGTCGACACCGGGGAGCTGTTTTTT. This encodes CASRREVDTGELFF.

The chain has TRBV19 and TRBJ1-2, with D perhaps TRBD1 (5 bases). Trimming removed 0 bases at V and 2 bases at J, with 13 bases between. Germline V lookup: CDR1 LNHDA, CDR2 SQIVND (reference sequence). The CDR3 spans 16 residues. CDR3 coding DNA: TGTGCCAGTAGTATAGATGGCCCGCGACAGAACTATGGCTACACCTTC. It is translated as CASSIDGPRQNYGYTF.

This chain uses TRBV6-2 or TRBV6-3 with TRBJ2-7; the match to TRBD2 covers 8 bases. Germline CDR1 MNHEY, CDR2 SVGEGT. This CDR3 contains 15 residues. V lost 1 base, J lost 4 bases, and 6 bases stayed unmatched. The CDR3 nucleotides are TGTGCCAGCAGTTACTGGGTGGCGGGAGGTTACGAGCAGTACTTC. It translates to CASSYWVAGGYEQYF.

The CDR3 loop reads CATSSRNSPLHF. The CDR3 DNA follows: TGTGCCACCAGCAGTCGTAATTCACCCCTCCACTTT. The J gene is TRBJ1-6, the V gene TRBV15; the D is unclear. V lost 3 bases, J lost 6 bases, and 3 bases lay in between. The CDR3 is 12 residues long. Germline CDR1 is LNHNV and CDR2 is YYDKDF (reference sequence).

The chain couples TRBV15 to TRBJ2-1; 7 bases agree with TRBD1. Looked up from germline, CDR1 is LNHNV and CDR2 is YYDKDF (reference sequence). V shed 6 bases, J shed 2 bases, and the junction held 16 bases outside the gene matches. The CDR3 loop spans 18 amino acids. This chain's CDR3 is CATRRDKTRDSAYNEQFF. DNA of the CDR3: TGTGCCACCAGGAGGGATAAAACCCGGGACAGTGCCTACAATGAGCAGTTCTTC.

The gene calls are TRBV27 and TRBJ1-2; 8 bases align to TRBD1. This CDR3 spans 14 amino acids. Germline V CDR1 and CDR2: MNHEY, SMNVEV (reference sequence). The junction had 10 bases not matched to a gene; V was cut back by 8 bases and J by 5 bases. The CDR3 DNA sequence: TGTGCCAGCGGCCCGCAGGACAGGGTGTATGGCTACACCTTC. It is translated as CASGPQDRVYGYTF.

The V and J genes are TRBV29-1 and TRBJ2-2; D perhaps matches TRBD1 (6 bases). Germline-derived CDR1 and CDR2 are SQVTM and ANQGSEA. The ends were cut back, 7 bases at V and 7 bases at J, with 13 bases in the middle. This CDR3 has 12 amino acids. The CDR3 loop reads CSAAQGFGELFF. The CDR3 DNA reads TGCAGCGCAGCACAGGGTTTCGGGGAGCTGTTTTTT.

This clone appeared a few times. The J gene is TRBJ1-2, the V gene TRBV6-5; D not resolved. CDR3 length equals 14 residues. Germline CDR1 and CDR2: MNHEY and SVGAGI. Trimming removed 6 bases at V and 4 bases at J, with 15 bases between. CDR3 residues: CASRHGVGIYGYTF. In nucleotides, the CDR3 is TGTGCCAGCAGACACGGAGTCGGGATCTATGGCTACACCTTC.

CDR3 loop: CASSQDRSSYNEQFF. CDR3 coding DNA: TGCGCCAGCAGCCAAGATCGGAGCTCCTACAATGAGCAGTTCTTC. V usage is TRBV4-1 and J usage is TRBJ2-1; D uncertain. Germline V CDR1 and CDR2: MGHRA, YSYEKL. Trimming shortened V by 0 bases and J by 0 bases, and 6 bases separated the two germline ends. There are 15 residues in the CDR3.